This is a list of T cell receptor beta chains from one sample in a study of blood T cell repertoires in COVID-19. Sequencing used immunoSEQ multiplex PCR; TCRdb keeps in-frame clones, though not all of them. The profile shows 84,000 or so clones, around 82% of them singletons. Sequencing input: peripheral blood. Every receptor here comes from a woman at least 80 years old with acute or convalescent COVID-19. Both conserved end residues are part of each CDR3. The order of the fields is CDR3 protein, V gene, J gene.

cdr3_aa: CASSPNQGGRDTEAFF
v_call: TRBV18
j_call: TRBJ1-1

cdr3_aa: CASRGTGGYGYTF
v_call: TRBV6-5
j_call: TRBJ1-2

cdr3_aa: CASSFRAGPNEQFF
v_call: TRBV6-6
j_call: TRBJ2-1

cdr3_aa: CASSLGGQGYGYTF
v_call: TRBV7-3
j_call: TRBJ1-2

cdr3_aa: CASSSTGTSGPVWGTGELFF
v_call: TRBV2
j_call: TRBJ2-2

cdr3_aa: CASSGASGGAADTQYF
v_call: TRBV6-1
j_call: TRBJ2-3

cdr3_aa: CASSIGGGNQPQHF
v_call: TRBV5-1
j_call: TRBJ1-5

cdr3_aa: CASSITDTQYF
v_call: TRBV14
j_call: TRBJ2-3

cdr3_aa: CASSVGLAFLEQFF
v_call: TRBV9
j_call: TRBJ2-1

cdr3_aa: CASSSEGGADYGYTF
v_call: TRBV5-4
j_call: TRBJ1-2

cdr3_aa: CASSRGQNYGYTF
v_call: TRBV10-1
j_call: TRBJ1-2

cdr3_aa: CASSLGQGYEKLFF
v_call: TRBV5-1
j_call: TRBJ1-4

cdr3_aa: CASSPEGVGQGSHF
v_call: TRBV5-4
j_call: TRBJ2-7

cdr3_aa: CASSFRGTGANVLTF
v_call: TRBV28
j_call: TRBJ2-6

cdr3_aa: CASRPGGTGIYGYTF
v_call: TRBV27
j_call: TRBJ1-2

cdr3_aa: CASSLRDRGPTGELFF
v_call: TRBV28
j_call: TRBJ2-2

cdr3_aa: CASSSLAYEQYF
v_call: TRBV5-1
j_call: TRBJ2-7

cdr3_aa: CASRGALQYSYEQYF
v_call: TRBV2
j_call: TRBJ2-7